One TCR beta chain is described in this entry. This sample was taken from a study of blood T cell repertoires in COVID-19. As originally analysed: Scientists estimated how many nucleated cells there were by amplifying reference gene primers. Only in-frame clones appear in the TCRdb table, and some are missing; sequencing was by immunoSEQ multiplex PCR. V and J calls and clone size follow that table, whereas D and trimming were derived from the DNA. The table includes fewer than 250,000 clones, approximately 84% detected once. CDR3 length: 16 residues. CDR1 and CDR2 from the germline V gene are SGHTA and FQGTGA. V was cut by 2 bases and J by 1 base, with 9 bases left in between.

This chain links TRBV7-3 with TRBJ1-6; D is ambiguous. Sample: peripheral blood. The TCR sequence derives from a woman of 80 years or more with acute or convalescent COVID-19. In nucleotides, the CDR3 is TGTGCCAGCAGCTTAGGGCCGGGATCCTATAATTCACCCCTCCACTTT. This sequence encodes CASSLGPGSYNSPLHF. Full variable domain (outside the CDR3, taken from reference TRBV7-3 and TRBJ1-6): GAGVSQTPSNKVTEKGKYVELRCDPISGHTALYWYRQSLGQGPEFLIYFQGTGAADDSGLPNDRFFAVRPEGSVSTLKIQRTERGDSAVYLCASSLGPGSYNSPLHFGNGTRLTVT.